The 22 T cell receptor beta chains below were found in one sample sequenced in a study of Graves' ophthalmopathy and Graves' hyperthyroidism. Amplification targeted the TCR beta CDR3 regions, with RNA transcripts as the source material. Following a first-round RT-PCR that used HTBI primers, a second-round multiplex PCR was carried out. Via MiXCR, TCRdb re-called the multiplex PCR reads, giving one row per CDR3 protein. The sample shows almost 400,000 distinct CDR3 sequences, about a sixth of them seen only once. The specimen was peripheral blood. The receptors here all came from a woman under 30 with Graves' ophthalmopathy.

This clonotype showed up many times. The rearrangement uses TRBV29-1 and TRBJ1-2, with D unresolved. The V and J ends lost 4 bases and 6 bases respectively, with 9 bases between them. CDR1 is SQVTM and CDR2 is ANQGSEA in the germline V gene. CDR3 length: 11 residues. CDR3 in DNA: TGCAGCGTTGGGGGAATCAATGGCTACACCTTC. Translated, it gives CSVGGINGYTF.

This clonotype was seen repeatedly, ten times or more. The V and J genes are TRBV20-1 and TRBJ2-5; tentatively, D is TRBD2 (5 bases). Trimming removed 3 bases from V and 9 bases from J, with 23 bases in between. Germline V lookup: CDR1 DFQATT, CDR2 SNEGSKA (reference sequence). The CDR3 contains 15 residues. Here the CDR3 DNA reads TGCAGTGCTAGGGACCAGAGGGTGGATTTTGGGGCCCAGTACTTC. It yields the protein CSARDQRVDFGAQYF.

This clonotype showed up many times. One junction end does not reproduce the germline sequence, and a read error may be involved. The CDR3 sequence: CSVRDLREETQYF. In DNA form, the CDR3 reads TGCAGTGTTAGAGATCTCAGAGAAGAGACCCAGTACTTC. The chain employs TRBV20-1 and TRBJ2-5; no firm D call. The germline V gene has CDR1 DFQATT and CDR2 SNEGSKA (reference sequence). CDR3 length: 13 amino acids.

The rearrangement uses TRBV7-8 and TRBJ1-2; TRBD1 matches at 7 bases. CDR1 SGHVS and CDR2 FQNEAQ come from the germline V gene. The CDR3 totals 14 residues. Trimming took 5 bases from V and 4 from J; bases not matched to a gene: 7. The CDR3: CASSTDGTVYGYTF. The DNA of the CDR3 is TGTGCCAGCAGCACAGACGGGACAGTCTATGGCTACACCTTC.

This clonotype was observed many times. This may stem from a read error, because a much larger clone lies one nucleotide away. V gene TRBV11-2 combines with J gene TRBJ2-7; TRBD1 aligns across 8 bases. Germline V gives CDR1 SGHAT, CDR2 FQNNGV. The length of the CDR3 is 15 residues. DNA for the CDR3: TGTGCCAGCAGCTACACGGGACAGGCTTACTACGGGCAGTACTTC. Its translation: CASSYTGQAYYGQYF.

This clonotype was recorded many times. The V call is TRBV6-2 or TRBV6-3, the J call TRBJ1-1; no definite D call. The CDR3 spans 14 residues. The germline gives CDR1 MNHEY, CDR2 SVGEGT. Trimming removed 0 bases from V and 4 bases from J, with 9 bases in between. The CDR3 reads CASSYSPESTEAFF. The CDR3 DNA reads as TGTGCCAGCAGTTACTCGCCAGAGAGCACTGAAGCTTTCTTT.

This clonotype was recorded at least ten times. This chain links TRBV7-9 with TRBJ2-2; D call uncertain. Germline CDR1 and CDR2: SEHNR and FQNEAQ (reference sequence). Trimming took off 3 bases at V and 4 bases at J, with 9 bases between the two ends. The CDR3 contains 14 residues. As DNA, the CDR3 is TGTGCCAGCAGCTTCTCCCCTTTCACCGGGGAGCTGTTTTTT. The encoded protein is CASSFSPFTGELFF.

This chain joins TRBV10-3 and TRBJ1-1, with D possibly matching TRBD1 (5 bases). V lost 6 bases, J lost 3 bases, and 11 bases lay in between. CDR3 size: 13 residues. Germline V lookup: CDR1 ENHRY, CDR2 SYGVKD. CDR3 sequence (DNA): TGTGCCATCAGGTTCAGGGTTGACACTGAAGCTTTCTTT. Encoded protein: CAIRFRVDTEAFF.

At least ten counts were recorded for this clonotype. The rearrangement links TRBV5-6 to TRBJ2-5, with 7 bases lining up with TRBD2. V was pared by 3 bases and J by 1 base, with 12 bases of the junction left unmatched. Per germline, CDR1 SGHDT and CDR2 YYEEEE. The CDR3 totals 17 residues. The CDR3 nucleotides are TGTGCCAGCAGCTGGGGGGGGGTAGCGGGCCTCCAAGAGACCCAGTACTTC. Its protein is CASSWGGVAGLQETQYF.

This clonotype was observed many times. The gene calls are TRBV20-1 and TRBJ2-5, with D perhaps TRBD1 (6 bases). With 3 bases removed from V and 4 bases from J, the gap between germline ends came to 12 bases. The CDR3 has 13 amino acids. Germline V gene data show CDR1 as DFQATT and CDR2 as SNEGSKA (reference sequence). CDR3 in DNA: TGCAGTGCTAGCCCAGGGGTCGCAGAGACCCAGTACTTC. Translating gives CSASPGVAETQYF.

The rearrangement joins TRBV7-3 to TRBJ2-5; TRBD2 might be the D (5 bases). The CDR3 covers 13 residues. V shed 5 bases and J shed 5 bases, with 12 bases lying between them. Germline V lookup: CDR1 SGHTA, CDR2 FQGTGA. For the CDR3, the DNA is TGTGCCAGCAGCCCGTCGCGGGCCGAGACCCAGTACTTC. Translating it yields CASSPSRAETQYF.

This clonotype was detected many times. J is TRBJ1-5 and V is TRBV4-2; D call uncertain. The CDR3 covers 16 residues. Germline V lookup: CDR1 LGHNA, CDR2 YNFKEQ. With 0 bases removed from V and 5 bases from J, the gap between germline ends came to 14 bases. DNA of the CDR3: TGTGCCAGCAGCCAAGATAGGTCGAGCCTCGATCAGCCCCAGCATTTT. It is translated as CASSQDRSSLDQPQHF.

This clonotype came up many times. In nucleotides, the CDR3 is TGCGCCAGCAGACCCGGGACAGGACAAAGGTACGAGCAGTACTTC. It encodes CASRPGTGQRYEQYF. The chain carries TRBV5-1 and TRBJ2-7; 8 bases align to TRBD1. Germline CDR1 is SGHRS and CDR2 is YFSETQ. The trim removed 5 bases at V and 4 bases at J, leaving 11 bases unmatched. The CDR3 spans 15 residues.

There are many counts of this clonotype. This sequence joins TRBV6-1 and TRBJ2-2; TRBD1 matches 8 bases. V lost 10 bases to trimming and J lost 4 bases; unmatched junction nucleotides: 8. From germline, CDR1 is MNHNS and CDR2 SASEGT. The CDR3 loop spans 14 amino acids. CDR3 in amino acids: CAITTGVLTGELFF. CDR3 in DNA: TGTGCCATAACGACAGGGGTGCTCACCGGGGAGCTGTTTTTT.

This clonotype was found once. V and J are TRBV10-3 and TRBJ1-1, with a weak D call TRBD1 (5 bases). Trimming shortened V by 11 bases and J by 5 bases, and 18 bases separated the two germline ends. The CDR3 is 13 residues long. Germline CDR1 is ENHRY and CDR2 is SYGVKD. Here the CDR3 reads CASRQAGDTEAFF. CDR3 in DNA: TGTGCCTCACGCCAGGCGGGGGATACTGAAGCTTTCTTT.

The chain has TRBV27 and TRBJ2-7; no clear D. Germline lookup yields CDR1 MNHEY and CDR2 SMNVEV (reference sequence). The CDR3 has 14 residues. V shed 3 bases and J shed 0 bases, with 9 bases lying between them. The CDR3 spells CASSFAPSSYEQYF. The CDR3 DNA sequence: TGTGCCAGCAGTTTTGCCCCAAGCTCCTACGAGCAGTACTTC.

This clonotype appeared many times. The CDR3 bases are TGTGCCAGCAGACCCCCCCGGGGCAGCTCCTATAATTCACCCCTCCACTTT. Amino acid sequence: CASRPPRGSSYNSPLHF. This chain connects TRBV27 to TRBJ1-6, with D maybe TRBD1 (5 bases). The V and J ends lost 6 bases and 0 bases respectively, with 15 bases between them. Germline V CDR1 and CDR2: MNHEY, SMNVEV (reference sequence). The CDR3 loop spans 17 amino acids.

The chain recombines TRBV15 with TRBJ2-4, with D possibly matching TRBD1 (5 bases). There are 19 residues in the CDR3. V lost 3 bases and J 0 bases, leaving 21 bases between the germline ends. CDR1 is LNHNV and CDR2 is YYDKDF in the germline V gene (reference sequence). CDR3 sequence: CATSSVEDTSNGAKNIQYF. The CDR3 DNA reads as TGTGCCACCAGCAGCGTAGAGGACACAAGCAATGGAGCCAAAAACATTCAGTACTTC.

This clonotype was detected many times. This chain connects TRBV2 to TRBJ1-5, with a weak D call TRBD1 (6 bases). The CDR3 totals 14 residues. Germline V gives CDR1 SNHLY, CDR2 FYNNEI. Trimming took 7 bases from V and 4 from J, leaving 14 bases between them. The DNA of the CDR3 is TGTGCCAGCACGGGGGCAGAAGGTAATCAGCCCCAGCATTTT. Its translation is CASTGAEGNQPQHF.

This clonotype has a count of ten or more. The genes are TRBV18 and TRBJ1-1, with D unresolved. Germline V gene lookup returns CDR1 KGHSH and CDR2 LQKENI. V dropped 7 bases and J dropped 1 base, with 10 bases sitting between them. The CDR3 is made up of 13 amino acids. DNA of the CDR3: TGTGCCAGCTTTGTTGGACCGAACACTGAAGCTTTCTTT. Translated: CASFVGPNTEAFF.

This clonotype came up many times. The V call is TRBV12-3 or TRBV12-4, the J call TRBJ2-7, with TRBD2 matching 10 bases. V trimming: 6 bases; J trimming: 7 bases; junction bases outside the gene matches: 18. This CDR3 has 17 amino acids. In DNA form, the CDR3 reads TGTGCCAGCAGCCCAAGACTAGCGGGCCGCCTGTATCGGGAGCAGTACTTC. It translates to CASSPRLAGRLYREQYF.

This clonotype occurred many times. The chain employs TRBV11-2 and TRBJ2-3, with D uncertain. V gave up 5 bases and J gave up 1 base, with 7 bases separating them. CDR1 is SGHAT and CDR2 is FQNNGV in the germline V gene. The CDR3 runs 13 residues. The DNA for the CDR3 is TGTGCCAGCAGCCCCCGGGGCACAGATACGCAGTATTTT. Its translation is CASSPRGTDTQYF.